The 28 T cell receptor beta chains given below trace back to one sample, sequenced in a study of blood T cell repertoires in COVID-19. Libraries were prepared by immunoSEQ multiplex PCR; TCRdb keeps only in-frame clonotypes and omits some of them. The top ten clones hold 7% to 10% of a sample with roughly 63,000 clones, approximately 89% of them seen once. Sequencing was performed on peripheral blood. The receptors come from a man aged 50 or older with active COVID-19.

The V call is TRBV5-1, the J call TRBJ1-5; tentatively, D is TRBD1 (5 bases). V gave up 0 bases and J gave up 5 bases, with 6 bases separating them. The germline gives CDR1 SGHRS, CDR2 YFSETQ. The CDR3 is made up of 13 amino acids. The CDR3 bases are TGCGCCAGCAGCTTGGTAGGGGATCAGCCCCAGCATTTT. This gives the protein CASSLVGDQPQHF.

CDR3 nucleotides: TGTGCCACGGTTACCGGGGGCACTGAAGCTTTCTTT. It specifies CATVTGGTEAFF. The gene calls are TRBV15 and TRBJ1-1; D may be TRBD1 (5 bases). The CDR3 covers 12 residues. The germline gives CDR1 LNHNV, CDR2 YYDKDF (reference sequence). V was trimmed by 9 bases and J by 4 bases, leaving 12 bases between them.

The rearrangement uses TRBV5-1 and TRBJ2-7; 12 bases line up with TRBD2. The CDR3 has 16 amino acids. Looked up from germline, CDR1 is SGHRS and CDR2 is YFSETQ. V lost 3 bases and J lost 0; bases outside the gene matches: 4. The CDR3 is CASSSPGLAGSYEQYF. CDR3 coding DNA: TGCGCCAGCAGCTCACCGGGACTAGCGGGCTCCTACGAGCAGTACTTC.

This clone was seen a few times. The gene calls are TRBV18 and TRBJ1-5; a possible D gene is TRBD1 (6 bases). V was clipped by 3 bases and J by 1 base, with 13 bases between them. CDR1 and CDR2 (germline): KGHSH, LQKENI. The CDR3 spans 16 residues. The CDR3 DNA follows: TGTGCCAGCTCACCCACAGGGAGTTGGAGCAATCAGCCCCAGCATTTT. Translating gives CASSPTGSWSNQPQHF.

J is TRBJ1-6 and V is TRBV19; 8 nucleotides match TRBD1. The CDR3 contains 14 residues. Per the germline V gene, CDR1 is LNHDA and CDR2 is SQIVND (reference sequence). J lost 8 bases, V lost 4 bases, and 4 bases had no gene match. The CDR3 DNA reads as TGTGCCAGTAGTAGCAGGGGGCGGGATTCACCCCTCCACTTT. This translates into CASSSRGRDSPLHF.

The chain links TRBV7-9 to TRBJ2-1; the match to TRBD2 covers 10 bases. The trim removed 5 bases at V and 4 bases at J, leaving 8 bases unmatched. The length of the CDR3 is 16 residues. Per germline, CDR1 SEHNR and CDR2 FQNEAQ (reference sequence). The CDR3 nucleotides are TGTGCCAGCAGCGAAGCAACTAGCGGGGTTTACAATGAGCAGTTCTTC. Protein product: CASSEATSGVYNEQFF.

This clone was recorded once. The genes are TRBV7-2 and TRBJ2-5, with TRBD2 matching 10 bases. The CDR3 has 13 residues. V shed 1 base, J shed 7 bases, and the junction held 0 bases outside the gene matches. The germline V gene encodes CDR1 SGHTA and CDR2 FQGNSA. CDR3 region: CASSLVAGGTQYF. The CDR3 nucleotides read TGTGCCAGCAGCTTAGTAGCGGGGGGGACCCAGTACTTC.

The chain is built from TRBV6-4 and TRBJ2-1; TRBD2 aligns across 7 bases. This CDR3 region has 15 residues. Germline assignment: CDR1 MRHNA and CDR2 SNTAGT. V lost 0 bases and J lost 9; bases outside the gene matches: 8. This chain's CDR3 is CASSDSMGGESEQFF. The DNA for the CDR3 is TGTGCCAGCAGTGACTCGATGGGGGGGGAGAGTGAGCAGTTCTTC.

This clone was counted a few times. The chain carries TRBV2 and TRBJ1-6, with 8 nucleotides matching TRBD1. The length of the CDR3 is 13 residues. Germline lookup yields CDR1 SNHLY and CDR2 FYNNEI. With V trimmed by 8 bases and J by 13 bases, 10 bases remained unmatched. Here the CDR3 reads CASGKTGDGPLHF. CDR3 in DNA: TGTGCCAGCGGAAAGACAGGGGACGGGCCCCTCCACTTT. Filled out from reference TRBV2 and TRBJ1-6, the complete variable domain reads EPEVTQTPSHQVTQMGQEVILRCVPISNHLYFYWYRQILGQKVEFLVSFYNNEISEKSEIFDDQFSVERPDGSNFTLKIRSTKLEDSAMYFCASGKTGDGPLHFGNGTRLTVT.

This clone showed up just once. The chain links TRBV30 to TRBJ2-2; 16 positions agree with TRBD2. From germline, CDR1 is GTSNPN and CDR2 SVGIG (reference sequence). V shed 0 bases, J shed 5 bases, and the junction held 9 bases outside the gene matches. The CDR3 is made up of 19 amino acids. CDR3 amino acids: CAWSVKPGLAGGPTGELFF. In DNA, the CDR3 is TGTGCCTGGAGTGTTAAACCGGGACTAGCGGGGGGGCCTACCGGGGAGCTGTTTTTT.

The V call is TRBV4-3, the J call TRBJ1-1, with TRBD1 as a possible D gene (5 bases). The germline V gene encodes CDR1 LGHNA and CDR2 YSLEER. The V gene lost 0 bases and the J gene lost 5 bases, with 10 bases spanning the gap. This CDR3 has 14 amino acids. CDR3 nucleotides: TGCGCCAGCAGCCAAGAGTCGGGGGTTACTGAAGCTTTCTTT. It encodes CASSQESGVTEAFF.

The chain is built from TRBV24-1 and TRBJ2-1; tentative D call: TRBD1 (5 bases). The CDR3 loop spans 14 amino acids. The V end lost 11 bases, the J end lost 3 bases, and 16 bases lay between the germline ends. From germline, CDR1 is KGHDR and CDR2 SFDVKD. Written as DNA, the CDR3 is TGTGCCAGGGGCAGGGAAAAGTACTACAATGAGCAGTTCTTC. Its protein product is CARGREKYYNEQFF.

V and J are TRBV2 and TRBJ2-5; 11 nucleotides match TRBD2. The V segment lost 8 bases and the J segment 5 bases; nucleotides outside the gene matches: 10. CDR1 SNHLY and CDR2 FYNNEI come from the germline V gene. This CDR3 contains 15 residues. The CDR3 loop is CASQGDSGGGETQYF. CDR3 DNA sequence: TGTGCCAGCCAAGGAGATAGCGGGGGGGGTGAGACCCAGTACTTC.

This clone is a singleton in its sample. Other nucleotide sequences in the sample specify the same CDR3. V is TRBV5-1 and J is TRBJ2-3; 11 bases are shared with TRBD2. The CDR3 has 16 amino acids. Trimming took 0 bases from V and 3 from J; bases not matched to a gene: 3. Germline V lookup: CDR1 SGHRS, CDR2 YFSETQ. The CDR3 nucleotides are TGCGCCAGCAGCTTGGGGGCTAGCGGGGGGACAGATACGCAGTATTTT. Protein sequence: CASSLGASGGTDTQYF. Full variable domain (missing parts from reference TRBV5-1 and TRBJ2-3): KAGVTQTPRYLIKTRGQQVTLSCSPISGHRSVSWYQQTPGQGLQFLFEYFSETQRNKGNFPGRFSGRQFSNSRSEMNVSTLELGDSALYLCASSLGASGGTDTQYFGPGTRLTVL.

As DNA, the CDR3 is TGCAGCGCCCGGCGGTCCTACGAGCAGTACTTC. It translates to CSARRSYEQYF. V is TRBV29-1 and J is TRBJ2-7, with D unclear. This CDR3 has 11 residues. CDR1 is SQVTM, CDR2 ANQGSEA, per germline. V lost 7 bases and J 1 base, leaving 8 bases between the germline ends.

This chain connects TRBV9 to TRBJ2-3; 10 bases line up with TRBD2. V lost 6 bases, J lost 4 bases, and 5 bases stayed unmatched. The CDR3 runs 14 residues. Per the germline V gene, CDR1 is SGDLS and CDR2 is YYNGEE. In DNA, the CDR3 is TGTGCCAGCACCGCAGCGGGGGGGCCAGATACGCAGTATTTT. Its translation: CASTAAGGPDTQYF.

The V gene is TRBV2, the J gene TRBJ2-5; no firm D call. This CDR3 has 14 residues. Germline V gives CDR1 SNHLY, CDR2 FYNNEI. V lost 3 bases to trimming and J lost 5 bases, with 13 bases between them. The CDR3 loop reads CASSDSSSWETQYF. Written as DNA, the CDR3 is TGTGCCAGCAGTGATTCTAGTTCGTGGGAGACCCAGTACTTC.

This chain links TRBV6-1 with TRBJ2-7; perhaps TRBD1 as D (6 bases). V was trimmed by 3 bases and J by 3 bases, leaving 21 bases between them. The CDR3 sequence is 17 residues long. CDR1 is MNHNS and CDR2 is SASEGT in the germline V gene. CDR3 in amino acids: CASSDRPSGEWDYEQYF. The CDR3, as DNA: TGTGCCAGCAGTGACCGACCCTCAGGGGAATGGGACTACGAGCAGTACTTC.

This chain joins TRBV7-7 and TRBJ2-5; 9 bases are a match to TRBD2. Per the germline V gene, CDR1 is SSHAT and CDR2 is FNYEAQ (reference sequence). V lost 4 bases and J lost 5; bases outside the gene matches: 8. The CDR3 runs to 15 residues. The CDR3, as DNA: TGTGCCAGCAGCTCCACGGGCAGCGGGGGGGAGACCCAGTACTTC. This codes for CASSSTGSGGETQYF.

The CDR3 loop is CASSYRQDPYEQYF. CDR3 nucleotides: TGTGCCAGCAGCTACAGACAGGACCCCTACGAGCAGTACTTC. The chain has TRBV9 and TRBJ2-7; a weak D match, TRBD1 (6 bases). Germline lookup yields CDR1 SGDLS and CDR2 YYNGEE. The CDR3 loop spans 14 amino acids. Trimming cost V 4 bases and J 2 bases, with 13 bases left between them.

V and J are TRBV5-5 and TRBJ1-1; D may be TRBD1 (5 bases). Deletions cut 4 bases from V and 0 bases from J, with 10 bases between. CDR1 is SGHKS and CDR2 is YYEKEE in the germline V gene (reference sequence). The CDR3 has 14 amino acids. CDR3 protein: CASSPTTVNTEAFF. The CDR3 nucleotides are TGTGCCAGCAGCCCGACGACAGTGAACACTGAAGCTTTCTTT.

The sample holds one count of this clone. This chain joins TRBV5-1 and TRBJ2-5, with D perhaps TRBD2 (5 bases). The V end lost 2 bases, the J end lost 2 bases, and 10 bases lay between the germline ends. Germline-derived CDR1 and CDR2 are SGHRS and YFSETQ. This CDR3 has 14 residues. The CDR3 reads CASSLLVNQETQYF. The CDR3 coding sequence is TGCGCCAGCAGCTTACTAGTGAATCAAGAGACCCAGTACTTC.

V and J are TRBV12-5 and TRBJ2-7, with D tentatively TRBD1 (6 bases). Trimming removed 6 bases from V and 0 bases from J, with 12 bases in between. CDR1 and CDR2 (germline): LGHNT, FRNRAP. The CDR3 is 14 residues long. The CDR3 bases are TGTGCTAGTGGCCAAACAGGGAACTCCTACGAGCAGTACTTC. It translates to CASGQTGNSYEQYF.

The chain joins TRBV19 to TRBJ2-7; maybe TRBD1 (5 bases). Trimming shortened V by 5 bases and J by 1 base, and 9 bases separated the two germline ends. The germline V gene has CDR1 LNHDA and CDR2 SQIVND (reference sequence). CDR3 length: 13 amino acids. The CDR3: CASSAGNSYEQYF. The CDR3, as DNA: TGTGCCAGTAGTGCAGGGAATTCCTACGAGCAGTACTTC.

The rearrangement links TRBV4-2 to TRBJ2-1; D perhaps matches TRBD2 (6 bases). V was pared by 3 bases and J by 8 bases, with 14 bases between. This CDR3 comprises 14 residues. Germline CDR1 and CDR2: LGHNA and YNFKEQ. CDR3 in DNA: TGTGCCAGCAGCCAGGTGGAGGGGTCGGATGAGCAGTTCTTC. Protein: CASSQVEGSDEQFF.

The chain recombines TRBV11-2 with TRBJ2-7; 9 bases match TRBD1. V was pared by 5 bases and J by 0 bases, with 5 bases of the junction left unmatched. The CDR3 covers 15 residues. Per germline, CDR1 SGHAT and CDR2 FQNNGV. The CDR3 loop is CASSPRGQGSYEQYF. CDR3 nucleotides: TGTGCCAGCAGCCCACGGGGACAGGGCTCCTACGAGCAGTACTTC.

V is TRBV9 and J is TRBJ2-7; D is possibly TRBD1 (6 bases). The CDR3 spans 14 residues. Germline CDR1 SGDLS, CDR2 YYNGEE. Trimming left V 0 bases short and J 3 bases short, with 10 bases between. DNA for the CDR3: TGTGCCAGCAGCGTAGACGGACAGAACTACGAGCAGTACTTC. Its protein is CASSVDGQNYEQYF.

This chain connects TRBV7-2 to TRBJ2-1; 15 nucleotides align to TRBD2. This CDR3 has 15 amino acids. V lost 5 bases, J lost 9 bases, and 5 bases stayed unmatched. Germline loops: CDR1 SGHTA, CDR2 FQGNSA. The CDR3 coding sequence is TGTGCCAGCAGCCTCGGGACTAGCGGGGGGCTTGAGCAGTTCTTC. Protein sequence: CASSLGTSGGLEQFF.